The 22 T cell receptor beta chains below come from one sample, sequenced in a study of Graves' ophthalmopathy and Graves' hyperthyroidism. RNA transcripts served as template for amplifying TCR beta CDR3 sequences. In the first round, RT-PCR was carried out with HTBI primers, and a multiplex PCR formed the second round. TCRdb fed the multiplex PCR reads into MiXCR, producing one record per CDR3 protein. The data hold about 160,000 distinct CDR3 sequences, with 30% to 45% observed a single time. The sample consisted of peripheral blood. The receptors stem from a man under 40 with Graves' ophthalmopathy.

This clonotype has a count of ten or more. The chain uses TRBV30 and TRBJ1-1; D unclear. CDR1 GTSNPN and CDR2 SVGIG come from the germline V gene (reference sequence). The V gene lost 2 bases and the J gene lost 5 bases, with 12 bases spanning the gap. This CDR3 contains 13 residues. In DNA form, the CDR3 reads TGTGCCTGGAGTATCGAAAGGCGGACTGAAGCTTTCTTT. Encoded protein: CAWSIERRTEAFF. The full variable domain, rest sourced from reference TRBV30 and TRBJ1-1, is SQTIHQWPATLVQPVGSPLSLECTVEGTSNPNLYWYRQAAGRGLQLLFYSVGIGQISSEVPQNLSASRPQDRQFILSSKKLLLSDSGFYLCAWSIERRTEAFFGQGTRLTVV.

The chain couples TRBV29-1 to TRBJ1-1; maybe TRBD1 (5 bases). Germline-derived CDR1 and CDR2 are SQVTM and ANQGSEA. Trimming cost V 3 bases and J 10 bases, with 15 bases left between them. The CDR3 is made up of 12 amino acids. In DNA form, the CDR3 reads TGCAGCGTTGAGGGGAACTGGGGGGTAGCTTTCTTT. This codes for CSVEGNWGVAFF.

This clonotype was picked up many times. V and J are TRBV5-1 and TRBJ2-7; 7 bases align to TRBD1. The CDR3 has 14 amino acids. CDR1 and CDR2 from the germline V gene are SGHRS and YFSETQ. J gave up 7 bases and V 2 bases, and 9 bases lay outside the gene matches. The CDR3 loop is CASSLRTGSREQYF. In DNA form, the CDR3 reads TGCGCCAGCAGCTTAAGGACAGGTTCGAGGGAGCAGTACTTC. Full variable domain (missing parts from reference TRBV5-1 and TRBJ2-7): KAGVTQTPRYLIKTRGQQVTLSCSPISGHRSVSWYQQTPGQGLQFLFEYFSETQRNKGNFPGRFSGRQFSNSRSEMNVSTLELGDSALYLCASSLRTGSREQYFGPGTRLTVT.

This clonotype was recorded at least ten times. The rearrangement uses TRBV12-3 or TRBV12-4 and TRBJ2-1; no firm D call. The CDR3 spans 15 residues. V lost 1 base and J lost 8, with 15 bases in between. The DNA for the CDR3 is TGTGCCAGCAGTTTAGACCCCAAATCCTTATATGAGCAGTTCTTC. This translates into CASSLDPKSLYEQFF.

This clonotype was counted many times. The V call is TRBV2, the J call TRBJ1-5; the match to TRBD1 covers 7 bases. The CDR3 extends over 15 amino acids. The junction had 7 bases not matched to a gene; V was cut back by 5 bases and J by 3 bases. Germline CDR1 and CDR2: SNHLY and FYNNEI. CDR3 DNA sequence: TGTGCCAGCAGTTCACAGGGGCCAATCAATCAGCCCCAGCATTTT. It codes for CASSSQGPINQPQHF.

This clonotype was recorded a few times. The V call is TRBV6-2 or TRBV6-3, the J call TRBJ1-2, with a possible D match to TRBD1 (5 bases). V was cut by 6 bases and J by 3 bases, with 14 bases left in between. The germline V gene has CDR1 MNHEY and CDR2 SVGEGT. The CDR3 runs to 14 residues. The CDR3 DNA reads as TGTGCCAGCAGAAGCTGGGGCGAATACTATGGCTACACCTTC. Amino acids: CASRSWGEYYGYTF.

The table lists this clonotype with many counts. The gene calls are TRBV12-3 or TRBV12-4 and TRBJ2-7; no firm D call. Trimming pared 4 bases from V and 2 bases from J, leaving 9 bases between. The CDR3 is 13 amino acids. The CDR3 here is CASSSSGPYEQYF. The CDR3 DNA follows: TGTGCCAGCAGTTCCTCGGGCCCCTACGAGCAGTACTTC.

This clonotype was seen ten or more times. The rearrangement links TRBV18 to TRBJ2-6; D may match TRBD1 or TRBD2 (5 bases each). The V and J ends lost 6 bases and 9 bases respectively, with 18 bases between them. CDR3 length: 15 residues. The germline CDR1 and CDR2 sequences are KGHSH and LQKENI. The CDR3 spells CASSLGDAELNVLTF. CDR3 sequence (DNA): TGTGCCAGCTCCCTGGGGGACGCCGAGCTCAACGTCCTGACTTTC.

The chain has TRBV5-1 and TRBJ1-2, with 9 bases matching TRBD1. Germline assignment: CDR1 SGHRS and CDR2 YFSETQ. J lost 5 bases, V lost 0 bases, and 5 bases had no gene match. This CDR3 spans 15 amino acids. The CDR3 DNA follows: TGCGCCAGCAGCTTGGCCGGGACAGGGCCATATGGCTACACCTTC. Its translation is CASSLAGTGPYGYTF.

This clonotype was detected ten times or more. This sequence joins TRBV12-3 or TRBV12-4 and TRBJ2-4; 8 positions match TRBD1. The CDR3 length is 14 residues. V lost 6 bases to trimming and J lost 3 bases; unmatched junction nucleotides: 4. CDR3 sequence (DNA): TGTGCCAGCAGCCAGGGGGCAGGCAAAAACATTCAGTACTTC. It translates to CASSQGAGKNIQYF.

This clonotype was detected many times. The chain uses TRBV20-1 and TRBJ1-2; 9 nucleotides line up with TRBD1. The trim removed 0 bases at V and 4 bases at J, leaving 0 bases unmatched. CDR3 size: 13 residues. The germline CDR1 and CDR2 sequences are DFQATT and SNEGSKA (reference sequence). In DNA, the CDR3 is TGCAGTGCTAGAGAGGGACAGGGCTATGGCTACACCTTC. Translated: CSAREGQGYGYTF.

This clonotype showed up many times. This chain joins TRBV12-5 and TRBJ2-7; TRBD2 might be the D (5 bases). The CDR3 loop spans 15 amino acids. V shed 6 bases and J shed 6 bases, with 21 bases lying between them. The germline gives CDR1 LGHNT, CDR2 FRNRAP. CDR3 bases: TGTGCTAGTGGCATCCCCGGGGTGGGAGTTGGCGAGCAGTACTTC. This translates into CASGIPGVGVGEQYF.

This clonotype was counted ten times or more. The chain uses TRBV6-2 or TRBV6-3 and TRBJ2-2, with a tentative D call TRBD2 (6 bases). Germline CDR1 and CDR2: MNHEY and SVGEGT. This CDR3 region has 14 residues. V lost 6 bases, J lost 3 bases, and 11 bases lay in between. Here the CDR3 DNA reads TGTGCCAGCAGACCGGGACTCGACACCGGGGAGCTGTTTTTT. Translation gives CASRPGLDTGELFF.

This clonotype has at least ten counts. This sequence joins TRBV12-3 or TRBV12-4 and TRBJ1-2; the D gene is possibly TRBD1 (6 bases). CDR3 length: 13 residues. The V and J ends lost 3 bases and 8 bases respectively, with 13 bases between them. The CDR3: CASSLADSRGYTF. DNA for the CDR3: TGTGCCAGCAGTTTGGCGGACAGCAGAGGCTACACCTTC.

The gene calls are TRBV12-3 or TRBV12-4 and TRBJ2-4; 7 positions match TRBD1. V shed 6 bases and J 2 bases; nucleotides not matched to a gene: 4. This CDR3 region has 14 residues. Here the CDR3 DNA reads TGTGCCAGCAGCCACAGGGGTCCCAAAAACATTCAGTACTTC. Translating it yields CASSHRGPKNIQYF.

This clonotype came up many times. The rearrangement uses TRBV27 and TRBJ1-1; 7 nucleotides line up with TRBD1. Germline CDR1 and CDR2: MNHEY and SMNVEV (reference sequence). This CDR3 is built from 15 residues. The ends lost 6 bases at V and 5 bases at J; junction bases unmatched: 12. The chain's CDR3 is CASRREQGRITEAFF. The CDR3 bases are TGTGCCAGCAGGCGAGAACAGGGGCGAATAACTGAAGCTTTCTTT.

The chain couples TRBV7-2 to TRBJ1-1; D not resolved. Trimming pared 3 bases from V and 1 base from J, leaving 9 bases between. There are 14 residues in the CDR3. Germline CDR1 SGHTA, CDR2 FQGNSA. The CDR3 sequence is CASSLGSGNTEAFF. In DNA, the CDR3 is TGTGCCAGCAGCTTGGGATCAGGGAACACTGAAGCTTTCTTT.

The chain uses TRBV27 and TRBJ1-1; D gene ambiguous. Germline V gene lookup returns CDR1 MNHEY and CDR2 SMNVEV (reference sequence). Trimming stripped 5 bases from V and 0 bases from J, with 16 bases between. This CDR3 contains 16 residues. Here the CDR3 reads CASSNPPGGMNTEAFF. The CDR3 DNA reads TGTGCCAGCAGTAACCCACCCGGAGGGATGAACACTGAAGCTTTCTTT.

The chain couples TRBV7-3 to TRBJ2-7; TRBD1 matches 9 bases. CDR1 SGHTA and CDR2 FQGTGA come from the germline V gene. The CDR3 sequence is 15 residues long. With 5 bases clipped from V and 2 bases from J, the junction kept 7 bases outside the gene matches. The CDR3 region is CASSGGQGRAYEQYF. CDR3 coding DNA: TGTGCCAGCAGCGGGGGACAGGGAAGAGCCTACGAGCAGTACTTC.

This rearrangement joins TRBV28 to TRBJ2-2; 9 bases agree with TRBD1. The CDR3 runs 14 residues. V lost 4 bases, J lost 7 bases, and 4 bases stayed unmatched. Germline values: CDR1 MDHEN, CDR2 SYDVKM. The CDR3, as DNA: TGTGCCAGCAGTTCCACAGGGGGCTTCGGGGAGCTGTTTTTT. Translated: CASSSTGGFGELFF.

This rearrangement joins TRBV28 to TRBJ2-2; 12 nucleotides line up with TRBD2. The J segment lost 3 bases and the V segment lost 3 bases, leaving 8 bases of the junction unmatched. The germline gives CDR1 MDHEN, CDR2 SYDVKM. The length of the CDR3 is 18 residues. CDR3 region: CASSFTSGLAGYTGELFF. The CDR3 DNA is TGTGCCAGCAGTTTTACCTCCGGACTAGCGGGGTACACCGGGGAGCTGTTTTTT.

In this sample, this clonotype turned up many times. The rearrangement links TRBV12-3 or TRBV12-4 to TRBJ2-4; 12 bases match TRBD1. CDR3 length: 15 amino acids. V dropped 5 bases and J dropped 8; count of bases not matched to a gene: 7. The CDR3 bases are TGTGCCAGCAGTCATCCGGGACAGGGGGCTCACATTCAGTACTTC. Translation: CASSHPGQGAHIQYF.